The sequence of this TCR beta chain was determined in a study of T cell repertoires in ileal Crohn's disease. On the study more broadly: The MI sample came from the proximal margin of the surgical specimen. Roughly 0.55 micrograms of biopsy DNA per sample underwent TCRB immunosequencing. General study points: Active smokers at surgery had more clonal expansions than non-smokers.

The table came from immunoSEQ multiplex PCR; TCRdb's copy has only in-frame clones and leaves some out. This sample yields about 7,200 clones, of which 75% to 85% are seen a single time; roughly 28% belongs to the top ten. Comment on this clone: As yet, its antigen is unknown.

The CDR3 runs 15 residues. Trimming stripped 6 bases from V and 4 bases from J, with 18 bases between. CDR1 is WNHNN, CDR2 SYGVQD, per germline (reference sequence). Time point of the sample: proximal margin of the surgical specimen (macroscopically non-inflamed). V is TRBV10-1 and J is TRBJ1-2; a weak D match, TRBD1 (5 bases). Sequences were obtained from ileal tissue. The origin of this receptor is an adult with Crohn's disease. The CDR3 loop reads CASSLGHPGSYGYTF. CDR3 sequence (DNA): TGCGCCAGCAGCCTCGGACACCCCGGGAGCTATGGCTACACCTTC.